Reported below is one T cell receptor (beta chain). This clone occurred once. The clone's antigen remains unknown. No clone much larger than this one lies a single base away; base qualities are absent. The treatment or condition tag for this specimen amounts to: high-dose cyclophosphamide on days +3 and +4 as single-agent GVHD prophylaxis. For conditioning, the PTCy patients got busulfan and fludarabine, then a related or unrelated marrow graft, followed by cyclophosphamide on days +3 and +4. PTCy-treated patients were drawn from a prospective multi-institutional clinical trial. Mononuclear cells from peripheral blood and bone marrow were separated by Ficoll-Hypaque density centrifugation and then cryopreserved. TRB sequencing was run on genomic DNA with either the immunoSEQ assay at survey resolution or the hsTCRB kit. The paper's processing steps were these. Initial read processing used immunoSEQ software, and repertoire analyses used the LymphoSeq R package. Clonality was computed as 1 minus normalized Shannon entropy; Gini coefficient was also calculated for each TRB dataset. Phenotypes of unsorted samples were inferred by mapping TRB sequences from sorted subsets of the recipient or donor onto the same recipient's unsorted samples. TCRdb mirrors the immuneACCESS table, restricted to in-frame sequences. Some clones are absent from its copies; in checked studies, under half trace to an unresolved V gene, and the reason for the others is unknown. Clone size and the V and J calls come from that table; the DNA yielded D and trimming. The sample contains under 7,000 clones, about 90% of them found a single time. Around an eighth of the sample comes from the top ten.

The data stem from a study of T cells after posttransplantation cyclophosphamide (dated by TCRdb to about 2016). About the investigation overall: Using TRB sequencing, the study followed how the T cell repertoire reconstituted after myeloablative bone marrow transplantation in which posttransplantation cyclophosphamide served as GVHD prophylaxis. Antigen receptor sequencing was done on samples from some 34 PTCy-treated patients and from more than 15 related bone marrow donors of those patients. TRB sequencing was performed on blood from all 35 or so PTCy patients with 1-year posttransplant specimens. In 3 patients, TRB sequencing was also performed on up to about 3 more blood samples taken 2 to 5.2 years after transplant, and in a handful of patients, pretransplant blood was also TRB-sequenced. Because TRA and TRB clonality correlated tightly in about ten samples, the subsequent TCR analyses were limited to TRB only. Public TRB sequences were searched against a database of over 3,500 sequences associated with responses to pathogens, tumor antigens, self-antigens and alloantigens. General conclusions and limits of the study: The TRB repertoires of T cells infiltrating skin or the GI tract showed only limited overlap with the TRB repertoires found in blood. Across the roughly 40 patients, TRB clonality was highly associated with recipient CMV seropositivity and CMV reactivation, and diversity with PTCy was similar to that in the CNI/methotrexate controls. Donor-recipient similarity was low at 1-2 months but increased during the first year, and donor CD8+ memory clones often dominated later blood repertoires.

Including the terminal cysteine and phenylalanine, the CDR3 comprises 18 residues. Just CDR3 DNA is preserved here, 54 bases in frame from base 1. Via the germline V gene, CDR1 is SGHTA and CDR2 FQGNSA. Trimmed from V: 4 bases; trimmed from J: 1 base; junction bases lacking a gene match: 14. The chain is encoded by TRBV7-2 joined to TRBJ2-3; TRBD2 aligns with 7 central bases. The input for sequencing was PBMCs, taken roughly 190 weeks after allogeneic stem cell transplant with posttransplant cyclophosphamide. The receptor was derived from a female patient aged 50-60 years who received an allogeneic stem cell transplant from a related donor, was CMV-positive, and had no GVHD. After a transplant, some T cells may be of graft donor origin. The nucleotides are TGTGCCAGCAGCTCACCCTTCCGGGCGGGAGCGGGCACAGATACGCAGTATTTT. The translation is CASSSPFRAGAGTDTQYF. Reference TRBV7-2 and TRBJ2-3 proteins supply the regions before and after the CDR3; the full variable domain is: GAGVSQSPSNKVTEKGKDVELRCDPISGHTALYWYRQSLGQGLEFLIYFQGNSAPDKSGLPSDRFSAERTGGSVSTLTIQRTQQEDSAVYLCASSSPFRAGAGTDTQYFGPGTRLTVL.